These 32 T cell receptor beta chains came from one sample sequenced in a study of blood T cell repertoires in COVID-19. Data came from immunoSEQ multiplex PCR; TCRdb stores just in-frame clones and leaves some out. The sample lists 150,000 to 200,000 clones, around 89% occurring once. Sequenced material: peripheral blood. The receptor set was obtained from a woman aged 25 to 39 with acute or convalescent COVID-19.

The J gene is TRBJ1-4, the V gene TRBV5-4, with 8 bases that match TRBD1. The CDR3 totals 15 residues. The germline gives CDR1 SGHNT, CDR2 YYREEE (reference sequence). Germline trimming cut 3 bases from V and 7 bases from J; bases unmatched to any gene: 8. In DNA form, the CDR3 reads TGTGCCAGCAGCTCCGGCGGGACAGGAGGTGAAAAACTGTTTTTT. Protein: CASSSGGTGGEKLFF.

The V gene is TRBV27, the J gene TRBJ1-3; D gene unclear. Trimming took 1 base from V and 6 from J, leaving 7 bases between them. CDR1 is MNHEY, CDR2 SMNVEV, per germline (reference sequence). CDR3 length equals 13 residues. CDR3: CASSLFPKNTIYF. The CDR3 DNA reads TGTGCCAGCAGTTTATTCCCTAAAAACACCATATATTTT.

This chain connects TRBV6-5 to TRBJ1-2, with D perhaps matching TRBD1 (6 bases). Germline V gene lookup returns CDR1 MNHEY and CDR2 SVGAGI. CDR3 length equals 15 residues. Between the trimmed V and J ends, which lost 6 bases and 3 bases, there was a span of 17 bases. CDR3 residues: CASRRGIKADYGYTF. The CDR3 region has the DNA TGTGCCAGCAGGAGGGGGATCAAGGCAGACTATGGCTACACCTTC.

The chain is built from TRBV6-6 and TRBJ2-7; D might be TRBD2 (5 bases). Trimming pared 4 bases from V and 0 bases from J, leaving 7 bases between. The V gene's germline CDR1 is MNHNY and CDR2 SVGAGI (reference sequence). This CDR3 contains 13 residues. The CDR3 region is CASSSTTSYEQYF. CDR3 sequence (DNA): TGTGCCAGCAGTTCGACTACCTCCTACGAGCAGTACTTC.

The CDR3 region has the DNA TGTGCCAGCAGCCTGACTATTCAGGAGCAGTTCTTC. It yields the protein CASSLTIQEQFF. The rearrangement joins TRBV6-5 to TRBJ2-1; TRBD2 might be the D (5 bases). This CDR3 comprises 12 residues. CDR1 is MNHEY, CDR2 SVGAGI, per germline. Trimming stripped 6 bases from V and 10 bases from J, with 13 bases between.

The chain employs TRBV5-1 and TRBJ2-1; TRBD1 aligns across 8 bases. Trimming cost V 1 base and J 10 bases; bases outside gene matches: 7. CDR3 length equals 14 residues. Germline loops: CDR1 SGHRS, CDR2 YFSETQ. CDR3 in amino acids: CASSLSQGALEQFF. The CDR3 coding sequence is TGCGCCAGCAGCTTGAGTCAGGGGGCTCTAGAGCAGTTCTTC.

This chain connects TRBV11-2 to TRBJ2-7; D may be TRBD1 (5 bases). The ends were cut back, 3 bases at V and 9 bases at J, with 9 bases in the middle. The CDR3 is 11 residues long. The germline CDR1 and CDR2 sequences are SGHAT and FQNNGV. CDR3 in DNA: TGTGCCAGCAGCTTGGCAGGGCCGCAGTACTTC. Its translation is CASSLAGPQYF.

The CDR3 reads CASSIQQETQYF. The CDR3 bases are TGCGCCAGCAGCATCCAACAAGAGACCCAGTACTTC. J is TRBJ2-5 and V is TRBV5-1; the D is unclear. V was pared by 4 bases and J by 2 bases, with 6 bases between. The CDR3 is 12 amino acids. The germline CDR1 and CDR2 sequences are SGHRS and YFSETQ.

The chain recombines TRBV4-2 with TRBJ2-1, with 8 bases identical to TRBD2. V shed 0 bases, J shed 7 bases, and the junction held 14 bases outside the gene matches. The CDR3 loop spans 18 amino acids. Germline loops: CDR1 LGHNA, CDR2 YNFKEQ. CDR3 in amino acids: CASSQDSSGTEGWNEQFF. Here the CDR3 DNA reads TGTGCCAGCAGCCAAGATAGTAGCGGGACCGAAGGTTGGAATGAGCAGTTCTTC.

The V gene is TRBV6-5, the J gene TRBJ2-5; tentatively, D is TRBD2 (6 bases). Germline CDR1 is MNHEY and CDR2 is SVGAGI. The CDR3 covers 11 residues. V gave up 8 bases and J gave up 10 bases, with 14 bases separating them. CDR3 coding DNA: TGTGCCAGCCGGGGGAGCGGAGACCAGTACTTC. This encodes CASRGSGDQYF.

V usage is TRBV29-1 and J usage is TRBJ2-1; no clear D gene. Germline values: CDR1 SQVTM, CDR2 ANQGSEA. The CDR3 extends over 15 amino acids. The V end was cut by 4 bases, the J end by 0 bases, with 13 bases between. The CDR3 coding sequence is TGCAGCGTTGTCTTTGTCTCTCCCTCCTACAATGAGCAGTTCTTC. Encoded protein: CSVVFVSPSYNEQFF.

This CDR3 is CASSFLSGANVLTF. In nucleotides, the CDR3 is TGTGCCAGCAGCTTCCTCTCTGGGGCCAACGTCCTGACTTTC. V gene TRBV5-4 combines with J gene TRBJ2-6, with no clear D. V gave up 2 bases and J gave up 0 bases, with 3 bases separating them. The CDR3 runs 14 residues. The V gene's germline CDR1 is SGHNT and CDR2 YYREEE (reference sequence). The full variable domain, in which reference TRBV5-4 and TRBJ2-6 provide the parts outside the CDR3, is ETGVTQSPTHLIKTRGQQVTLRCSSQSGHNTVSWYQQALGQGPQFIFQYYREEENGRGNFPPRFSGLQFPNYSSELNVNALELDDSALYLCASSFLSGANVLTFGAGSRLTVL.

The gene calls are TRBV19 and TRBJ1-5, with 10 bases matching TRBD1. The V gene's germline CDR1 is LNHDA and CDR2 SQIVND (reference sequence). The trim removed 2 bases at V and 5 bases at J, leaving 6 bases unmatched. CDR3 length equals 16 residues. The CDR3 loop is CASSIHTGTGDQPQHF. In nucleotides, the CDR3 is TGTGCCAGTAGTATACACACCGGGACAGGGGATCAGCCCCAGCATTTT.

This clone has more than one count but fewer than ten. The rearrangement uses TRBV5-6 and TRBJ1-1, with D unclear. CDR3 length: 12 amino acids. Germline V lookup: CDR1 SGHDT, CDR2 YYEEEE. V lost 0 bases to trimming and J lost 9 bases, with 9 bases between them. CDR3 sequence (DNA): TGTGCCAGCAGCTTGGAGTCCCAGAAAGCTTTCTTT. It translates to CASSLESQKAFF.

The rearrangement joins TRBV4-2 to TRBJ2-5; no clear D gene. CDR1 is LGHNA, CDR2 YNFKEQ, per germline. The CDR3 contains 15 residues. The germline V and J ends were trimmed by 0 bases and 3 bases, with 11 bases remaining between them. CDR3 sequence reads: CASSQDLRNKETQYF. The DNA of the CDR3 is TGTGCCAGCAGCCAAGATTTGAGGAACAAAGAGACCCAGTACTTC.

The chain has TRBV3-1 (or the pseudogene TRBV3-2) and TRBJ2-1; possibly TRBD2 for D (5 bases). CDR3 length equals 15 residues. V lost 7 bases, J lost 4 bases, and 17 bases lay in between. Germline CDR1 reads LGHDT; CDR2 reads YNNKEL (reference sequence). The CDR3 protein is CASNSNLRGYNEQFF. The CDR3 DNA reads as TGTGCCAGCAACTCCAACTTACGGGGTTACAATGAGCAGTTCTTC.

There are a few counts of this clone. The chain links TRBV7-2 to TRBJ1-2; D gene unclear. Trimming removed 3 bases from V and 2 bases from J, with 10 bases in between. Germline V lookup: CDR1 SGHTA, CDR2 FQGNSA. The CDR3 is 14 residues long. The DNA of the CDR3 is TGTGCCAGCAGCTTTATATCCTCCAACTATGGCTACACCTTC. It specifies CASSFISSNYGYTF. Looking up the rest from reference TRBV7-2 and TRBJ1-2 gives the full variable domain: GAGVSQSPSNKVTEKGKDVELRCDPISGHTALYWYRQSLGQGLEFLIYFQGNSAPDKSGLPSDRFSAERTGGSVSTLTIQRTQQEDSAVYLCASSFISSNYGYTFGSGTRLTVV.

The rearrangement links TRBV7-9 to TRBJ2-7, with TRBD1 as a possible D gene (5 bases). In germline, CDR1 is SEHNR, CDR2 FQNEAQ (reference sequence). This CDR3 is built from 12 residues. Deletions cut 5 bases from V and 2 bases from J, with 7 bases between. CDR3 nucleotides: TGTGCCAGCAGCACAGGCGCCTACGAGCAGTACTTC. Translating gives CASSTGAYEQYF. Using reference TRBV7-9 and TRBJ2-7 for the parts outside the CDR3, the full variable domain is DTGVSQNPRHKITKRGQNVTFRCDPISEHNRLYWYRQTLGQGPEFLTYFQNEAQLEKSRLLSDRFSAERPKGSFSTLEIQRTEQGDSAMYLCASSTGAYEQYFGPGTRLTVT.

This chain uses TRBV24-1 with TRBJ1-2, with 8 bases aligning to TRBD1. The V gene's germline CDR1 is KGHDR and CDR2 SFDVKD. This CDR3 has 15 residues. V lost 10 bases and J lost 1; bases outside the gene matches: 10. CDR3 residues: CATQATGDLNYGYTF. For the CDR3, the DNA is TGTGCCACTCAGGCGACAGGGGATCTTAACTATGGCTACACCTTC.

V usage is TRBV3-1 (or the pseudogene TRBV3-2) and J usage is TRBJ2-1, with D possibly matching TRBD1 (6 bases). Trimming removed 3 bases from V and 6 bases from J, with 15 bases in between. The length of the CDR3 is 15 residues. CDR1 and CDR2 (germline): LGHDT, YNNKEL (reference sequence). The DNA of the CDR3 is TGTGCCAGCAGCCATCCAGGGGCCGCACTCAATGAGCAGTTCTTC. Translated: CASSHPGAALNEQFF.

The DNA of the CDR3 is TGTGCCAGCAGCCAAGTACTAGCGGGATCGGCGTCGTTGTTCTTC. It is translated as CASSQVLAGSASLFF. The chain uses TRBV4-2 and TRBJ2-1; 10 bases fit TRBD2. The CDR3 extends over 15 amino acids. V was clipped by 1 base and J by 15 bases; unmatched bases: 12. Germline values: CDR1 LGHNA, CDR2 YNFKEQ.

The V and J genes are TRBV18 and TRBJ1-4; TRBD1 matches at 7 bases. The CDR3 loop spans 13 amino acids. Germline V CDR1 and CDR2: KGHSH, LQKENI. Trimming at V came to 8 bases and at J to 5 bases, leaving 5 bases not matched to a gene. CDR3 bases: TGTGCCAGCACGGGACAGAGAAATGAAAAACTGTTTTTT. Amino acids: CASTGQRNEKLFF.

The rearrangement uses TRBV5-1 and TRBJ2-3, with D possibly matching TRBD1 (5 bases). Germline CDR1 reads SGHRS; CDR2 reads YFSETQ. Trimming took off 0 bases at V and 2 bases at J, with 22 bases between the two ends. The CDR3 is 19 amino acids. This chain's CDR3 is CASSLEWLTAHAPTDTQYF. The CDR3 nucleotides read TGCGCCAGCAGCTTGGAATGGTTGACAGCCCACGCACCCACAGATACGCAGTATTTT.

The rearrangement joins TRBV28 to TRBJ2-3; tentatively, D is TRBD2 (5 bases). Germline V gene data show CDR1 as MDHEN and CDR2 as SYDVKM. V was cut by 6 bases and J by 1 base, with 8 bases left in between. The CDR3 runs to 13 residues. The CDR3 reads CASREDRTDTQYF. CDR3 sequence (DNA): TGTGCCAGCAGGGAGGACCGCACAGATACGCAGTATTTT.

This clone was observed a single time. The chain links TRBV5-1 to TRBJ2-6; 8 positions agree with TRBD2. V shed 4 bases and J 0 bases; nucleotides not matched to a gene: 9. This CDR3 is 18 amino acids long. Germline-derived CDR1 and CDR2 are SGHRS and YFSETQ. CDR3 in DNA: TGCGCCAGCAGCGAGCCGGGACTAGATGCCTCTGGGGCCAACGTCCTGACTTTC. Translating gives CASSEPGLDASGANVLTF.

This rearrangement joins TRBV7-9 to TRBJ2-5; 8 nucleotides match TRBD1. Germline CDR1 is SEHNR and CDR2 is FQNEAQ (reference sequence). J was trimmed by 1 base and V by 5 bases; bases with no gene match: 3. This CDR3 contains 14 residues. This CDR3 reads CASSPGQAQETQYF. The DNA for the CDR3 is TGTGCCAGCAGCCCGGGACAGGCCCAAGAGACCCAGTACTTC. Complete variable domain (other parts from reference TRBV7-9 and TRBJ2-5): DTGVSQNPRHKITKRGQNVTFRCDPISEHNRLYWYRQTLGQGPEFLTYFQNEAQLEKSRLLSDRFSAERPKGSFSTLEIQRTEQGDSAMYLCASSPGQAQETQYFGPGTRLLVL.

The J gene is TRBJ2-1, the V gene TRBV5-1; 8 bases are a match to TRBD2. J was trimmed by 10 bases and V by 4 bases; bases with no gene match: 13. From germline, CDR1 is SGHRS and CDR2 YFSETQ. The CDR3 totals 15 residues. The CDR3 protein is CASSPMTSAVGEQFF. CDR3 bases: TGCGCCAGCAGCCCAATGACTAGCGCCGTAGGGGAGCAGTTCTTC.

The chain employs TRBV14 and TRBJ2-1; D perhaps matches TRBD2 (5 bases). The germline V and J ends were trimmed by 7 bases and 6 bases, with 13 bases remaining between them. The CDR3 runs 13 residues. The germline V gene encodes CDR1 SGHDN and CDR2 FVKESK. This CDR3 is CASNTDYGNEQFF. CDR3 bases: TGTGCCAGCAACACCGACTACGGCAATGAGCAGTTCTTC.

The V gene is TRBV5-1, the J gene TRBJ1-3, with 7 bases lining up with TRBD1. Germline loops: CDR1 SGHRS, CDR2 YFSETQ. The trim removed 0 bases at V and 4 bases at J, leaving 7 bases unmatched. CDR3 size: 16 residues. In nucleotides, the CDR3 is TGCGCCAGCAGCTTGGCGGCGTGGACAGGAGGAAACACCATATATTTT. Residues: CASSLAAWTGGNTIYF. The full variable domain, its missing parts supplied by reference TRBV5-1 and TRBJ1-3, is KAGVTQTPRYLIKTRGQQVTLSCSPISGHRSVSWYQQTPGQGLQFLFEYFSETQRNKGNFPGRFSGRQFSNSRSEMNVSTLELGDSALYLCASSLAAWTGGNTIYFGEGSWLTVV.

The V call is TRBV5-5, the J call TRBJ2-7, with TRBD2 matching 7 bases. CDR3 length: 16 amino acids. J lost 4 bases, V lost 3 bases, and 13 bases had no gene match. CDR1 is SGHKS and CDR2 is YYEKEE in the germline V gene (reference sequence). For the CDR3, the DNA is TGTGCCAGCAGCTCCGGGGCGCGCGGGAGTGAATACGAGCAGTACTTC. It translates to CASSSGARGSEYEQYF.

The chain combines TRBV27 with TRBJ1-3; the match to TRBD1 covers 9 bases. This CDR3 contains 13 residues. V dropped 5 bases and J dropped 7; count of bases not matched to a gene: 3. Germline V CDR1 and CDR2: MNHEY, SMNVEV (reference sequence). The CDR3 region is CASSQQGANTIYF. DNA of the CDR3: TGTGCCAGCAGTCAACAGGGGGCGAACACCATATATTTT.

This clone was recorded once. The CDR3 region is CASSSDRRQGGYTF. The CDR3 nucleotides read TGTGCCAGTAGTTCGGACAGGAGGCAGGGAGGCTACACCTTC. The chain joins TRBV19 to TRBJ1-2, with 7 bases lining up with TRBD1. V gave up 5 bases and J gave up 8 bases; unmatched junction bases: 11. The CDR3 covers 14 residues. Germline V gene sequence: CDR1 LNHDA, CDR2 SQIVND (reference sequence).